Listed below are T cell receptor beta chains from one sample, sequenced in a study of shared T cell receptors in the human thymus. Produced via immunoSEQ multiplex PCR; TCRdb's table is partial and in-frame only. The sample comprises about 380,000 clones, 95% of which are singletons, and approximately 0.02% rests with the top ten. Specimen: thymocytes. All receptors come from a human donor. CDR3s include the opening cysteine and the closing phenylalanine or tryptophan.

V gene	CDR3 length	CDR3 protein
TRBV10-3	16	CAISTAPRELEETQYF
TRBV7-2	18	CASSRTSDGSYRTDTQYF
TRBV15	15	CATSRVFDHDNEQFF
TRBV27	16	CASSRAGFPTNEKLFF
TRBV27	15	CASSPGTSGRNEQFF
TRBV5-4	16	CASSLVWPPGPGELFF
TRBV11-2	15	CASSLDPGAGNTIYF
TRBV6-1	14	CASSEGTGNQPQHF
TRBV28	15	CASITTSGDKETQYF
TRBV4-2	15	CASSQVLGALTEAFF
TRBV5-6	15	CASSSTSGMNITQYF
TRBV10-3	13	CAISGSVDEPQHF
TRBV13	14	CASSQIQPNQPQHF
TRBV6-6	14	CASSPQGVNQPQHF
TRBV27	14	CASSHHRGTGELFF
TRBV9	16	CASSNPGWTAPGAYTF
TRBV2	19	CASSEFYFDSRVGNTEAFF
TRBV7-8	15	CASSLWVEGHTEAFF
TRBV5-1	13	CASSWDGQETQYF
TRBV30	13	CAWSQGMIYGYTF
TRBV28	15	CASSTAGTGGPGRFF
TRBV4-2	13	CASSQVSFDEQFF
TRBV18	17	CASSPTTGPIPNEKLFF
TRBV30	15	CAWSWVRSGVDEQFF
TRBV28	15	CASSFLDITNEKLFF
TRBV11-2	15	CASSSGLAVYNEQFF
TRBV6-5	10	CASRGLNLHF
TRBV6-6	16	CASSSTGKSSYNEQFF